This TCR beta chain was documented in a study of blood T cell repertoires in COVID-19. Study-level background: COVID-19 samples collected from the United States, Italy and Spain covered acute and convalescent phases. PBMCs, B-cell-depleted T cells, or T cells provided the cDNA or gDNA that made up the material.

V was trimmed by 7 bases and J by 5 bases, leaving 9 bases between them. In germline, CDR1 is WNHNN, CDR2 SYGVQD (reference sequence). The CDR3 sequence is 12 residues long. This clone was counted once. In the authors' workflow: Researchers report that nucleated cell counts were estimated from reference gene primer amplification. Assay: immunoSEQ multiplex PCR; the TCRdb copy retains only in-frame clones and omits some. The DNA gave D and trimming, while V, J and clone size come from that table. This repertoire shows about 230,000 clones, around 83% found once; its top ten account for 6.5% to 9%. The sequencing sample was made of peripheral blood. This sequence was found in a woman aged 50 to 60 with acute or convalescent COVID-19. The chain couples TRBV10-1 to TRBJ1-5; tentatively, D is TRBD1 (6 bases). CDR3 bases: TGCGCCAGCAATAGGGGGTATCAGCCCCAGCATTTT. Translation: CASNRGYQPQHF.